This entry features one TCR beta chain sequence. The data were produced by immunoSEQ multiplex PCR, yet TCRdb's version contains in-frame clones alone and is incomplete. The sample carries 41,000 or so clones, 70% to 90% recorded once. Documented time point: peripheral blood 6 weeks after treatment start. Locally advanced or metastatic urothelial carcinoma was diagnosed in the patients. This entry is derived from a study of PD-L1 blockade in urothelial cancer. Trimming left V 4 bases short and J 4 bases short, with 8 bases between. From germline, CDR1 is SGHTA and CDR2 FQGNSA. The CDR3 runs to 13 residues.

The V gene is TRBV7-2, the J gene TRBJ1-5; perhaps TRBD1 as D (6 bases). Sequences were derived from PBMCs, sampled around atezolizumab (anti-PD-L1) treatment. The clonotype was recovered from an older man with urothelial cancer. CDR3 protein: CASSSDRNQPQHF. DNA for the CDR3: TGTGCCAGCAGCTCCGACAGGAATCAGCCCCAGCATTTT.